The 14 T cell receptor beta chains below were found in one sample sequenced in a study of cytomegalovirus exposure and HLA in healthy donors. The PCR contained 60 Vbeta and 13 Jbeta primers. Clones were sequenced by immunoSEQ multiplex PCR, and TCRdb holds only the in-frame ones, with some missing. The table records some 150,000 clones, approximately 80% of them present only once. The material sequenced was PBMCs. The receptors shown here come from a woman between 45 and 65 years old in good health and CMV-seronegative.

This chain links TRBV7-3 with TRBJ2-1, with 9 bases fitting TRBD1. In germline, CDR1 is SGHTA, CDR2 FQGTGA. The CDR3 runs to 15 residues. The J segment lost 6 bases and the V segment lost 0 bases, leaving 3 bases of the junction unmatched. The CDR3 bases are TGTGCCAGCAGCTTAACGGGACAGGGTATCAATGAGCAGTTCTTC. Encoded protein: CASSLTGQGINEQFF.

The rearrangement links TRBV7-2 to TRBJ2-3; 15 bases match TRBD2. V trimming: 2 bases; J trimming: 8 bases; junction bases outside the gene matches: 11. CDR1 is SGHTA, CDR2 FQGNSA, per germline. The CDR3 contains 18 residues. This CDR3 reads CASSLIPGLAGGQGTQYF. CDR3 bases: TGTGCCAGCAGCTTAATTCCCGGACTAGCGGGGGGGCAGGGTACGCAGTATTTT. Filled out from reference TRBV7-2 and TRBJ2-3, the complete variable domain reads GAGVSQSPSNKVTEKGKDVELRCDPISGHTALYWYRQSLGQGLEFLIYFQGNSAPDKSGLPSDRFSAERTGGSVSTLTIQRTQQEDSAVYLCASSLIPGLAGGQGTQYFGPGTRLTVL.

J is TRBJ1-4 and V is TRBV28; 7 bases align to TRBD1. The CDR3 has 15 amino acids. V lost 6 bases, J lost 8 bases, and 12 bases stayed unmatched. CDR1 MDHEN and CDR2 SYDVKM come from the germline V gene. The CDR3 coding sequence is TGTGCCAGCAGGGGGGACAGTACCCTAGGCGAAAAACTGTTTTTT. Translating gives CASRGDSTLGEKLFF.

This rearrangement joins TRBV6-1 to TRBJ1-4; D might be TRBD1 (6 bases). The CDR3 covers 15 residues. Germline loops: CDR1 MNHNS, CDR2 SASEGT. Trimming pared 6 bases from V and 0 bases from J, leaving 11 bases between. This CDR3 is CASSLDRATNEKLFF. CDR3 coding DNA: TGTGCCAGCAGCTTGGACAGAGCAACTAATGAAAAACTGTTTTTT.

CDR3 amino acids: CASSLRRGGQETQYF. In DNA form, the CDR3 reads TGTGCCAGCAGCTTACGGCGGGGGGGCCAAGAGACCCAGTACTTC. This chain uses TRBV7-2 with TRBJ2-5; 9 nucleotides align to TRBD2. Germline V gene data show CDR1 as SGHTA and CDR2 as FQGNSA. This CDR3 comprises 15 residues. V lost 2 bases, J lost 1 base, and 2 bases stayed unmatched.

As for this clone: The junction departs from the called germline gene at one end, perhaps through a read error. The chain carries TRBV7-9 and TRBJ2-7; D is unresolved. The CDR3 sequence is 12 residues long. Germline values: CDR1 SEHNR, CDR2 FQNEAQ (reference sequence). This CDR3 is CSSSLSAYEQYF. DNA of the CDR3: TGTTCCAGCAGCTTATCGGCCTACGAGCAGTACTTC.

V and J are TRBV19 and TRBJ2-1, with D unclear. CDR3 length: 13 amino acids. Trimming took off 3 bases at V and 9 bases at J, with 12 bases between the two ends. Germline V gene lookup returns CDR1 LNHDA and CDR2 SQIVND (reference sequence). DNA for the CDR3: TGTGCCAGTAGTATTCACACAGATACTGAGCAGTTCTTC. Its protein is CASSIHTDTEQFF.

The chain uses TRBV29-1 and TRBJ2-5; D may be TRBD1 (5 bases). Germline loops: CDR1 SQVTM, CDR2 ANQGSEA. Trimming left V 2 bases short and J 4 bases short, with 11 bases between. This CDR3 is built from 13 residues. CDR3 protein: CSVERQLGETQYF. The CDR3 nucleotides read TGCAGCGTTGAAAGACAGCTGGGAGAGACCCAGTACTTC.

The chain is built from TRBV4-3 and TRBJ2-6; D remains ambiguous. Trimming pared 5 bases from V and 0 bases from J, leaving 5 bases between. The germline gives CDR1 LGHNA, CDR2 YSLEER. This CDR3 comprises 14 residues. The CDR3 loop reads CASSYNSGANVLTF. For the CDR3, the DNA is TGCGCCAGCAGCTACAACTCTGGGGCCAACGTCCTGACTTTC.

V and J are TRBV15 and TRBJ1-3, with a weak D call TRBD1 (6 bases). V gave up 0 bases and J gave up 6 bases, with 12 bases separating them. CDR1 and CDR2 from the germline V gene are LNHNV and YYDKDF (reference sequence). The CDR3 has 15 amino acids. For the CDR3, the DNA is TGTGCCACCAGCAGAGATGGGGGCTGGATAAACACCATATATTTT. Its translation: CATSRDGGWINTIYF.

This clone was detected only a few times. V and J are TRBV4-2 and TRBJ2-5, with 8 bases that match TRBD1. Losses at the gene ends were 3 bases for V and 5 bases for J; bases not matched to a gene: 5. The CDR3 totals 14 residues. Germline V gives CDR1 LGHNA, CDR2 YNFKEQ. CDR3 coding DNA: TGTGCCAGCAGCCAGTCGACAGGGGTGGAGACCCAGTACTTC. The encoded protein is CASSQSTGVETQYF.

This chain joins TRBV5-4 and TRBJ2-7; D might be TRBD2 (6 bases). Germline CDR1 is SGHNT and CDR2 is YYREEE (reference sequence). V was clipped by 4 bases and J by 3 bases, with 17 bases between them. The CDR3 has 15 residues. The DNA for the CDR3 is TGTGCCAGCAGCCCCACAGGCCGGGGGTTCTACGAGCAGTACTTC. Translation: CASSPTGRGFYEQYF.

Worth noting for this clone: Relative to the germline gene, one junction end is altered; a read error may explain this. CDR3 sequence: CSSSLGWGSSF. The CDR3 DNA reads TGTTCCAGCAGCTTAGGGTGGGGCAGCTCCTTC. V usage is TRBV7-9 and J usage is TRBJ1-2, with D possibly matching TRBD1 (5 bases). Germline lookup yields CDR1 SEHNR and CDR2 FQNEAQ (reference sequence). The CDR3 consists of 11 residues. Full variable domain (rest looked up from reference TRBV7-9 and TRBJ1-2): DTGVSQNPRHKITKRGQNVTFRCDPISEHNRLYWYRQTLGQGPEFLTYFQNEAQLEKSRLLSDRFSAERPKGSFSTLEIQRTEQGDSAMYLCSSSLGWGSSFGSGTRLTVV.

The gene calls are TRBV7-6 and TRBJ2-1; 8 bases agree with TRBD1. Trimming at V came to 5 bases and at J to 10 bases, leaving 4 bases not matched to a gene. The CDR3 runs 12 residues. CDR1 is SGHVS, CDR2 FNYEAQ, per germline. The CDR3 DNA reads as TGTGCCAGCAGCCACCCAGGGGGCGAGCAGTTCTTC. Residues: CASSHPGGEQFF.